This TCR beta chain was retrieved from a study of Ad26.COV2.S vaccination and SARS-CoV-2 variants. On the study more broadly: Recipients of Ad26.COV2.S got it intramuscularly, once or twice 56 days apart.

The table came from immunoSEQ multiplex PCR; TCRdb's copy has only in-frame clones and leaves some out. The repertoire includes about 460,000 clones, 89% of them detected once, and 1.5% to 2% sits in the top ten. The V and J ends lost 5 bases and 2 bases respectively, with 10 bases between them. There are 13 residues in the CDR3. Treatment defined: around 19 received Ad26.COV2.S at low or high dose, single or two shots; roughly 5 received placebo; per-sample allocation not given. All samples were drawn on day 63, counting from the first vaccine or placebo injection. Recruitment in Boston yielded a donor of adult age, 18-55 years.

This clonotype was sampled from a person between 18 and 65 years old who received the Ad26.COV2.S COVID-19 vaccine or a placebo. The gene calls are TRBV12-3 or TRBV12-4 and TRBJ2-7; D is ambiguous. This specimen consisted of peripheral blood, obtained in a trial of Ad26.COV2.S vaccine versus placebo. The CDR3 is CASSAQEPYEQYF. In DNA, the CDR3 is TGTGCCAGCAGTGCCCAGGAACCCTACGAGCAGTACTTC.